This TCR beta chain comes out of a study of metastatic and nonmetastatic thyroid tumors. Overall study: The authors compared repertoires across blood and tumor or nodule tissue from malignant and benign thyroid patients. General study results and limits: Reported TCR beta diversity, measured in blood and tumor, was significantly higher for malignant thyroid tumors than for benign nodules.

Note on this clone: Its antigen is unidentified.

Looked up from germline, CDR1 is SGDLS and CDR2 is YYNGEE. This CDR3 has 14 residues. Trimming cost V 0 bases and J 3 bases; bases outside gene matches: 3. No treatment of any kind had been given to any patient before thyroid surgery. Authors' data handling: The study took CDR3 differences across clinicopathological groups and made a distant-metastasis classifier for papillary thyroid cancer from them. TCRdb re-called the PCR reads with MiXCR. The V and J calls follow TCRdb's processing rather than the paper's. The table records some 35,000 clones, under 40% of them present only once. This rearrangement joins TRBV9 to TRBJ2-7; 7 nucleotides match TRBD2. Material for sequencing was tumor tissue. This TCR derives from a female donor with papillary thyroid cancer or a benign thyroid nodule (not recorded which). Some clones in this sample may be carry-over from other donors' samples. The CDR3 here is CASSVGGRSYEQYF. CDR3 nucleotides: TGTGCCAGCAGCGTAGGCGGGAGAAGCTACGAGCAGTACTTC.